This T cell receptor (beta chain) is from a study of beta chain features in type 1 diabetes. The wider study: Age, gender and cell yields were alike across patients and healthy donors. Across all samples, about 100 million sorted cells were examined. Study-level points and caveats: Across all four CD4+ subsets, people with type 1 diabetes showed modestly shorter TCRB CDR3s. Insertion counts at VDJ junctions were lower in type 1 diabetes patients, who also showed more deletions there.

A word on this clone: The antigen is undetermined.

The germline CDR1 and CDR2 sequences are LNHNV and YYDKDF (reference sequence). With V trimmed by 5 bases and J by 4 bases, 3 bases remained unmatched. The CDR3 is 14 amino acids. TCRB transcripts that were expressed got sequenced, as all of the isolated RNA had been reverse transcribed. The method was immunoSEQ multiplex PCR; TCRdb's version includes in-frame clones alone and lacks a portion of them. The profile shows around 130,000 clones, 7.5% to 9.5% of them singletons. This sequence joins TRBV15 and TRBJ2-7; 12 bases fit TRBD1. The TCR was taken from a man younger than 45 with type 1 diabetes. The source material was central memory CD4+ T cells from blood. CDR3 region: CATSGDRGLYEQYF. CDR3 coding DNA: TGTGCCACCAGCGGGGACAGGGGGCTTTACGAGCAGTACTTC.